One sample yielded the 13 T cell receptor beta chains listed below, sequenced in a study of early T cells in non-severe SARS-CoV-2 infection. TCRdb fed the 5' RACE reads into MiXCR, producing one record per CDR3 protein. The table has tens of thousands of distinct CDR3 sequences, over 3% seen once. The sample was whole blood. The receptors derive from an adult who was a healthcare worker with PCR-confirmed SARS-CoV-2 infection or an uninfected control (not recorded which).

This clonotype was observed at least ten times. The rearrangement uses TRBV6-5 and TRBJ1-2; 11 nucleotides agree with TRBD1. Unmatched junction bases numbered 1, after V lost 2 bases and J lost 2 bases. CDR1 is MNHEY, CDR2 SVGAGI, per germline. CDR3 length: 15 residues. Written as DNA, the CDR3 is TGTGCCAGCAGTTACAGGACAGGGGGCAACTATGGCTACACCTTC. Encoded protein: CASSYRTGGNYGYTF.

This clonotype was counted many times. The chain joins TRBV5-1 to TRBJ1-2; 10 bases line up with TRBD1. Germline V gene sequence: CDR1 SGHRS, CDR2 YFSETQ. V was clipped by 0 bases and J by 5 bases; unmatched bases: 4. The CDR3 runs to 15 residues. The CDR3 spells CASSLGDRGHYGYTF. In DNA, the CDR3 is TGCGCCAGCAGCTTGGGAGACAGGGGGCATTATGGCTACACCTTC.

This chain links TRBV30 with TRBJ2-7; tentative D call: TRBD1 (5 bases). This CDR3 is 14 amino acids long. With 3 bases removed from V and 4 bases from J, the gap between germline ends came to 16 bases. Per germline, CDR1 GTSNPN and CDR2 SVGIG (reference sequence). CDR3 region: CAWRTKGSLYEQYF. The DNA for the CDR3 is TGTGCCTGGAGAACGAAGGGGTCCTTATACGAGCAGTACTTC.

This clonotype appeared many times. The rearrangement joins TRBV5-1 to TRBJ1-5, with D unresolved. The CDR3 is 13 residues long. Trimming removed 1 base from V and 5 bases from J, with 7 bases in between. Germline CDR1 is SGHRS and CDR2 is YFSETQ. CDR3: CASSLRADQPQHF. CDR3 DNA sequence: TGCGCCAGCAGCTTGAGGGCCGATCAGCCCCAGCATTTT. The variable domain in full, completed from reference TRBV5-1 and TRBJ1-5, reads KAGVTQTPRYLIKTRGQQVTLSCSPISGHRSVSWYQQTPGQGLQFLFEYFSETQRNKGNFPGRFSGRQFSNSRSEMNVSTLELGDSALYLCASSLRADQPQHFGDGTRLSIL.

This clonotype was found many times. The chain has TRBV3-1 and TRBJ1-4; D unresolved. V lost 1 base and J lost 7, with 1 base in between. The germline V gene has CDR1 LGHDT and CDR2 YNNKEL (reference sequence). This CDR3 spans 11 amino acids. The CDR3, as DNA: TGTGCCAGCAGCCAAGGTGAAAAACTGTTTTTT. Its protein product is CASSQGEKLFF.

The sample holds many counts of this clonotype. The rearrangement links TRBV7-9 to TRBJ1-6; D is possibly TRBD1 (5 bases). The length of the CDR3 is 16 residues. CDR1 SEHNR and CDR2 FQNEAQ come from the germline V gene (reference sequence). Trimming left V 5 bases short and J 3 bases short, with 14 bases between. The CDR3 DNA follows: TGTGCCAGCAGCCGGGACGGCGCTGTCTATAATTCACCCCTCCACTTT. Its translation: CASSRDGAVYNSPLHF.

This rearrangement joins TRBV5-1 to TRBJ2-3, with 8 bases that match TRBD2. CDR1 is SGHRS, CDR2 YFSETQ, per germline. Losses at the gene ends were 1 base for V and 6 bases for J; bases not matched to a gene: 4. This CDR3 comprises 14 residues. The CDR3 DNA reads as TGCGCCAGCAGCTTGTACGGGAGGGCCGATACGCAGTATTTT. Amino acid sequence: CASSLYGRADTQYF.

This clonotype was counted ten times or more. The chain links TRBV6-2 or TRBV6-3 to TRBJ2-1; TRBD2 matches 11 bases. The CDR3 contains 21 residues. From germline, CDR1 is MNHEY and CDR2 SVGEGT. J lost 6 bases, V lost 5 bases, and 24 bases had no gene match. CDR3 protein: CASSDPLGLAGGIGGSNEQFF. DNA of the CDR3: TGTGCCAGCAGTGACCCCTTAGGGCTAGCGGGAGGAATCGGCGGTAGCAATGAGCAGTTCTTC.

The V call is TRBV6-5, the J call TRBJ1-5; no reliable D call. Germline V gives CDR1 MNHEY, CDR2 SVGAGI. V was shortened by 4 bases and J by 4 bases, with 8 bases between the two germline ends. The CDR3 totals 13 residues. The DNA for the CDR3 is TGTGCCAGCAGTTTATTTGGGAATCAGCCCCAGCATTTT. It translates to CASSLFGNQPQHF.

In this sample, this clonotype turned up many times. J is TRBJ2-1 and V is TRBV7-3, with unresolved D. V was trimmed by 4 bases and J by 3 bases, leaving 7 bases between them. This CDR3 is 13 amino acids long. In germline, CDR1 is SGHTA, CDR2 FQGTGA. The CDR3 loop reads CASSWQSYNEQFF. DNA of the CDR3: TGTGCCAGCAGCTGGCAGAGCTACAATGAGCAGTTCTTC.

This clonotype was found many times. The chain is built from TRBV29-1 and TRBJ2-3; 7 bases line up with TRBD2. The CDR3 loop spans 11 amino acids. V shed 3 bases, J shed 10 bases, and the junction held 4 bases outside the gene matches. Germline lookup yields CDR1 SQVTM and CDR2 ANQGSEA. In DNA, the CDR3 is TGCAGCGTTGAGGCGGGAGTTGCGCAGTATTTT. This encodes CSVEAGVAQYF.

The chain links TRBV19 to TRBJ2-3, with TRBD2 identical over 8 bases. The CDR3 sequence is 17 residues long. Germline assignment: CDR1 LNHDA and CDR2 SQIVND (reference sequence). V was clipped by 1 base and J by 6 bases; unmatched bases: 12. CDR3 in DNA: TGTGCCAGTAGTATAGGGCCCCTACTAGCGGTCGAGGATACGCAGTATTTT. This translates into CASSIGPLLAVEDTQYF.

This chain links TRBV3-1 with TRBJ1-6; no clear D gene. Trimming pared 4 bases from V and 9 bases from J, leaving 7 bases between. The CDR3 length is 12 residues. Germline loops: CDR1 LGHDT, CDR2 YNNKEL (reference sequence). The CDR3 nucleotides read TGTGCCAGCAGCCGCGACGGTTCACCCCTCCACTTT. As protein: CASSRDGSPLHF.